The T cell receptor (beta chain) described here comes from a study of blood T cells in healthy people across ages. The CDR3 is 12 amino acids. Trimming left V 1 base short and J 4 bases short, with 8 bases between. Germline V gene lookup returns CDR1 GTSNPN and CDR2 SVGIG (reference sequence). The second PCR ran about 7 to 12 cycles with a sample-barcoded 5' primer and J-beta primers. A 12-random-nucleotide template-switch adaptor tagged each cDNA molecule. Every sample produced at least 3 million CDR3-containing paired-end reads. TCRdb analysed the 5' RACE reads with MiXCR anew, one entry per CDR3 protein. The repertoire consists of about 800,000 distinct CDR3 sequences, with 55% to 70% occurring once and the leading ten covering about 20%. Study-wide findings and caveats: Samples with more naive T cells showed higher observed beta diversity.

Roughly 9.2 milliliters of peripheral blood were drawn from each donor into EDTA-treated tubes. Turning to this clonotype: The antigen is undetermined.

The V gene is TRBV30, the J gene TRBJ2-7; D is undetermined. The sample was blood. This receptor was taken from a man aged 25 to 45 in good health. The CDR3 sequence is CAWSAQGYEQYF. The CDR3 DNA sequence: TGTGCCTGGAGTGCCCAAGGGTACGAGCAGTACTTC.